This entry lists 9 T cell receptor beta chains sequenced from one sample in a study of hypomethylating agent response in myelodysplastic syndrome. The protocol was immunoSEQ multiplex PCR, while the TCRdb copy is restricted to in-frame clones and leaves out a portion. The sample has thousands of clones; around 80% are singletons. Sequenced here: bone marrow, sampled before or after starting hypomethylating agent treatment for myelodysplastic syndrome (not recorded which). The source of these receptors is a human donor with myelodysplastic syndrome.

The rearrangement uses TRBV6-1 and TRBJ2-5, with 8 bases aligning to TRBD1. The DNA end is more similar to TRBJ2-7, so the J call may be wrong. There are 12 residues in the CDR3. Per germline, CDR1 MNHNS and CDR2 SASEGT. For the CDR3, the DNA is TGTGCCAGCAGGGACAGGGTCCACGAGCAGTACTTC. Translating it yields CASRDRVHEQYF.

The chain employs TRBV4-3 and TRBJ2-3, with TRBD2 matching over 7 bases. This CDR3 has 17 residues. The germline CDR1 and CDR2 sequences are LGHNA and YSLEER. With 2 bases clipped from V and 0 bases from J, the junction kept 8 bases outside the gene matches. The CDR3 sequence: CASSQFGGYGSTDTQYF. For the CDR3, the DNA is TGCGCCAGCAGCCAATTCGGGGGGTACGGTAGCACAGATACGCAGTATTTT.

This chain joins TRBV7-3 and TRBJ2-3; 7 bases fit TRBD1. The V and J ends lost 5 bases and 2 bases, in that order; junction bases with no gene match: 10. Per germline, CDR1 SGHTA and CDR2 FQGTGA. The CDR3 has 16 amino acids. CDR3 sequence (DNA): TGTGCCAGCAGCACGCGACCGGGACAGAACACAGATACGCAGTATTTT. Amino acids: CASSTRPGQNTDTQYF. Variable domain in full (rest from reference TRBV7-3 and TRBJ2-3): GAGVSQTPSNKVTEKGKYVELRCDPISGHTALYWYRQSLGQGPEFLIYFQGTGAADDSGLPNDRFFAVRPEGSVSTLKIQRTERGDSAVYLCASSTRPGQNTDTQYFGPGTRLTVL.

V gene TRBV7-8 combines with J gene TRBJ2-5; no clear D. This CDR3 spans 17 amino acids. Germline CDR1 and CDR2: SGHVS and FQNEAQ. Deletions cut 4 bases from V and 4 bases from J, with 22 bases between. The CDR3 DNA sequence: TGTGCCAGCAGCTCTCCGGAAGGGCGCAACTTGGTAGAGACCCAGTACTTC. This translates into CASSSPEGRNLVETQYF.

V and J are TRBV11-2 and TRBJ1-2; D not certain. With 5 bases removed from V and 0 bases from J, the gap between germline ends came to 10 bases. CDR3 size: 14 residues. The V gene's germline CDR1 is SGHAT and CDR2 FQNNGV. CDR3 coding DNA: TGTGCCAGCAGCCCCCAAGCTCCTAACTATGGCTACACCTTC. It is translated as CASSPQAPNYGYTF.

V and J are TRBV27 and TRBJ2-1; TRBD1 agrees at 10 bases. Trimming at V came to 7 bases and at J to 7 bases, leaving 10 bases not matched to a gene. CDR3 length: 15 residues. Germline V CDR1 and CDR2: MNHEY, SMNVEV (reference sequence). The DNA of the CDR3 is TGTGCCAGCACCCCCCGGGACAGGGGCCGGAATGAGCAGTTCTTC. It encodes CASTPRDRGRNEQFF.

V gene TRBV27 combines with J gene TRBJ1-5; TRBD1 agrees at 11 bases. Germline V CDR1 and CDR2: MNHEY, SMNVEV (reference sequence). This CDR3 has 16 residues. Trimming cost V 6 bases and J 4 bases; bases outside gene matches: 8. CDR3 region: CASSLGTGGRNQPQHF. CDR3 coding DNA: TGTGCCAGCAGCCTGGGGACAGGGGGTAGGAATCAGCCCCAGCATTTT.

The CDR3 is CASSLYGRSTDTQYF. The CDR3, as DNA: TGTGCCAGCAGTTTATATGGGCGAAGCACAGATACGCAGTATTTT. This sequence joins TRBV27 and TRBJ2-3; no clear D gene. The germline V and J ends were trimmed by 1 base and 0 bases, with 8 bases remaining between them. The germline V gene encodes CDR1 MNHEY and CDR2 SMNVEV (reference sequence). This CDR3 is 15 amino acids long.

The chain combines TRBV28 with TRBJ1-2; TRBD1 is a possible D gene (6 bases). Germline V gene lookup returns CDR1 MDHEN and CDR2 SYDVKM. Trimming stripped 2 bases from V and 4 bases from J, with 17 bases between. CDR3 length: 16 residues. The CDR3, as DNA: TGTGCCAGCAGTTTAATGGACAGCGATACCCTCTATGGCTACACCTTC. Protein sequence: CASSLMDSDTLYGYTF.